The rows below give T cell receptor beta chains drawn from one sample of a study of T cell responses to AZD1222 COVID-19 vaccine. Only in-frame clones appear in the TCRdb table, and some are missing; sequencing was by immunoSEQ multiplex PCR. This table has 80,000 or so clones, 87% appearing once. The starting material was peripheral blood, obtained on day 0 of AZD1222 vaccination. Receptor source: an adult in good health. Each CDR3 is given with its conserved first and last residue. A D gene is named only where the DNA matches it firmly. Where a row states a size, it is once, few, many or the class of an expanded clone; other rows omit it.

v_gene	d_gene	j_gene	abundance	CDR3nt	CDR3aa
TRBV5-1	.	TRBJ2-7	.	TGCGCCAGCAGCACAACCCTCCCGACTGCTCACGCGTACTTC	CASSTTLPTAHAYF
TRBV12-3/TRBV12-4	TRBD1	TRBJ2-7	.	TGTGCCAGCAGACCGGGGTCAGGGGGCGAGCAGTACTTC	CASRPGSGGEQYF
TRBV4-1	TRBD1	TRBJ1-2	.	TGCGCCAGCAGCCAAGATAGGGGGCTCGATGGCTACACCTTC	CASSQDRGLDGYTF
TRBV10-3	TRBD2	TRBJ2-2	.	TGTGCCATCAGTATAGCGGGAGGTGACACCGGGGAGCTGTTTTTT	CAISIAGGDTGELFF
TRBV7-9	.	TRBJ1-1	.	TGTGCCAGCAGCTTAGTGCGGGGGGACGAAGCTTTCTTT	CASSLVRGDEAFF
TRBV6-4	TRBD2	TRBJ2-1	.	TGTGCCAGCAGCAAGGGGATGGTAGCGGGAGGGCCCTTCAGCAATGAGCAGTTCTTC	CASSKGMVAGGPFSNEQFF
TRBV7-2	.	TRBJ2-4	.	TGTGCCAGCAGTATCCCTCGGGGAGCCAAAAACATTCAGTACTTC	CASSIPRGAKNIQYF
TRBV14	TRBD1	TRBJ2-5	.	TGTGCCAGCAGCCAGCGGACAGGGGGTTTAATAGAGACCCAGTACTTC	CASSQRTGGLIETQYF
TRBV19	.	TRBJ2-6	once	TGTGCCAGTAGACCCGCCGGGGCCTTAGCCGGGGCCAACGTCCTGACTTTC	CASRPAGALAGANVLTF
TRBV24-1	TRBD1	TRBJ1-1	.	TGTGCCACCAGTGAAACCGCAGGGGGTGCTTTCTTT	CATSETAGGAFF
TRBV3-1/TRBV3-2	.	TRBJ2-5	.	TGTGCCAGCAGCCAAGATTGGGAGACCCAGTACTTC	CASSQDWETQYF
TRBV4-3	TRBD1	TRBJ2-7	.	TGCGCCAGCAGTGCCGGGACAGGGCGGTACGAGCAGTACTTC	CASSAGTGRYEQYF
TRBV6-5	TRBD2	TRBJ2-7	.	TGTGCCAGCAGTTCCTGGACTAGCGGGAACTACGAGCAGTACTTC	CASSSWTSGNYEQYF
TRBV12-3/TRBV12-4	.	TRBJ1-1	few	TGTGCCAGCAGTTTGGGCCCGGCCACTGAAGCTTTCTTT	CASSLGPATEAFF
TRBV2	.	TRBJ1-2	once	TGTGCCAGCAGTGGGGCCGGAGGGAACCGGAGTGGCTACACCTTC	CASSGAGGNRSGYTF
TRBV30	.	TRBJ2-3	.	TGTGCCTGGAGTGTACTCCGGGGAAATATAAATACGCAGTATTTT	CAWSVLRGNINTQYF
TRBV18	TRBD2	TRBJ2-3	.	TGTGCCAGCTCACCTGGTACTAGCGGGACCTCTAGCACAGATACGCAGTATTTT	CASSPGTSGTSSTDTQYF
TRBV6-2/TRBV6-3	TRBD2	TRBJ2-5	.	TGTGCCAGCAGCGCCACTAGCGGGAGAAGAAAGACCCAGTACTTC	CASSATSGRRKTQYF
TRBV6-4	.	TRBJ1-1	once	TGTGCCAGCAGTGACGATGTAGGGAGGGAAGCTTTCTTT	CASSDDVGREAFF
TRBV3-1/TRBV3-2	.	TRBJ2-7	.	TGTGCCAGCAGCCCCCTAGTCAGCGGTCGTAAAGCCCCCTCCTACGAGCAGTACTTC	CASSPLVSGRKAPSYEQYF
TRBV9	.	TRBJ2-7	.	TGTGCCAGCAGCGTGGACCGGGAAGCTTCCTACGAGCAGTACTTC	CASSVDREASYEQYF
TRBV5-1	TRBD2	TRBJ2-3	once	TGCGCCAGCAGCTTGGGACTAGCGGGAGGGACCTCGACAGATACGCAGTATTTT	CASSLGLAGGTSTDTQYF
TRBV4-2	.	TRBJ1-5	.	TGTGCCAGCAGCCAAGATAGTTGGGGATCGGGACAGCCCCAGCATTTT	CASSQDSWGSGQPQHF
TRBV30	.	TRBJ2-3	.	TGTGCCTGCTTACTAGGGTCGCTGTCAGATACGCAGTATTTT	CACLLGSLSDTQYF
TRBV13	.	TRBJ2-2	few	TGTGCCAGCAGAACGGCGGGTTTCACCGGGGAGCTGTTTTTT	CASRTAGFTGELFF
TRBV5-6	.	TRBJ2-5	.	TGTGCCAGCAGCTTGCCCGGGACCCAATGGGAGACCCAGTACTTC	CASSLPGTQWETQYF
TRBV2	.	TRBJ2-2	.	TGTGCCAGCAGAGCTAGCGCGAACACCGGGGAGCTGTTTTTT	CASRASANTGELFF
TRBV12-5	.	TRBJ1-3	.	TGTGCTAGTGGTTTGGAGGGGTACTCTGGAAACACCATATATTTT	CASGLEGYSGNTIYF
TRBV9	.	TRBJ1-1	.	TGTGCCAGCAGCGTAGGGACGGCGAACACTGAAGCTTTCTTT	CASSVGTANTEAFF
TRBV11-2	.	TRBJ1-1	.	TGTGCCAGCAGCTTACAACAGGGAGCGAACACTGAAGCTTTCTTT	CASSLQQGANTEAFF
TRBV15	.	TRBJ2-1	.	TGTGCCACCAGCAGAGATCGGGCGGGTGAGCAGTTCTTC	CATSRDRAGEQFF